This TCR beta chain originates from a study of T cell responses to AZD1222 COVID-19 vaccine. Background on the study: Both about-4-week and about-12-week second-dose recipients were combined.

The CDR3 runs 14 residues. The trim removed 0 bases at V and 3 bases at J, leaving 5 bases unmatched. The germline gives CDR1 GTSNPN, CDR2 SVGIG (reference sequence). TCRdb's table, derived via immunoSEQ multiplex PCR, lists solely in-frame clones and lacks some. The sample contains around 78,000 clones, 90% of which appear only once. The receptor's source is an adult in good health. This chain uses TRBV30 with TRBJ2-7; 7 nucleotides align to TRBD2. The sequencing here drew on peripheral blood, taken on day 0 of AZD1222 vaccination. Here the CDR3 DNA reads TGTGCCTGGAGTGTGGGAGGGACCAGCTACGAGCAGTACTTC. Translating it yields CAWSVGGTSYEQYF.